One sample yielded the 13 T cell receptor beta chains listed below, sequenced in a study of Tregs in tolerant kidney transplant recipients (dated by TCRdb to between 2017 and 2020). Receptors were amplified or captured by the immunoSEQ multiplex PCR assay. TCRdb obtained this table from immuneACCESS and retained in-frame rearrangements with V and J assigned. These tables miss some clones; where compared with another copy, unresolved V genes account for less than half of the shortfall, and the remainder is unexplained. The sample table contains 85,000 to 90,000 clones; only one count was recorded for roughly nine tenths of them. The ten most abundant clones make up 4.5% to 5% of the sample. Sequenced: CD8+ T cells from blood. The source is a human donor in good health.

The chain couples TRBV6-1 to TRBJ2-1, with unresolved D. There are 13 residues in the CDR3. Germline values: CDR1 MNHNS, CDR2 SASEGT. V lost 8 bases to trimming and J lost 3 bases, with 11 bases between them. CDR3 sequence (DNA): TGTGCCAGCTATGAATGGATCTACAATGAGCAGTTCTTC. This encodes CASYEWIYNEQFF.

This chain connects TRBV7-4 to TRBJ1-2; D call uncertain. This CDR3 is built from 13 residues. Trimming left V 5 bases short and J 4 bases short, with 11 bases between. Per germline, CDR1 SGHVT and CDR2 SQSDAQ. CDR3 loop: CASSPGLTYGYTF. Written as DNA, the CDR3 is TGTGCCAGCAGCCCAGGACTGACCTATGGCTACACCTTC.

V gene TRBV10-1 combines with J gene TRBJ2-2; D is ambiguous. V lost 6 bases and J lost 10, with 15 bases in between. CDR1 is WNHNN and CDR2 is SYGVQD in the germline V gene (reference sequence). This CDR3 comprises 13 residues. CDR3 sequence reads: CASSLGAGEELFF. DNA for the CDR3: TGCGCCAGCAGCCTTGGAGCCGGAGAGGAGCTGTTTTTT.

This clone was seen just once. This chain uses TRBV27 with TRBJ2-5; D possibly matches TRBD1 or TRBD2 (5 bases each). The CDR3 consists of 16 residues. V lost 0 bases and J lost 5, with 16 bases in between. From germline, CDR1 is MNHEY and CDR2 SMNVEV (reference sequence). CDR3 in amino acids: CASSLSSWGSSETQYF. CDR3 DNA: TGTGCCAGCAGTTTATCCTCCTGGGGGAGCTCGGAGACCCAGTACTTC.

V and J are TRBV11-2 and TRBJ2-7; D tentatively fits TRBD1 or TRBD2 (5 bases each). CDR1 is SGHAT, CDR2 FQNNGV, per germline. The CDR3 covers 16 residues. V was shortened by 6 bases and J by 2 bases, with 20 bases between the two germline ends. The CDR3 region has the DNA TGTGCCAGCAGATACTCCCCCGGGGACGGCACCTACGAGCAGTACTTC. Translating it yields CASRYSPGDGTYEQYF.

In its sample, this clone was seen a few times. This CDR3 reads CAWSDSSGNTIYF. The DNA of the CDR3 is TGTGCCTGGAGCGACAGCTCTGGAAACACCATATATTTT. The chain combines TRBV30 with TRBJ1-3, with D possibly TRBD1 on 5 matching bases. Germline V gene lookup returns CDR1 GTSNPN and CDR2 SVGIG (reference sequence). Deletions cut 3 bases from V and 0 bases from J, with 6 bases between. The CDR3 extends over 13 amino acids.

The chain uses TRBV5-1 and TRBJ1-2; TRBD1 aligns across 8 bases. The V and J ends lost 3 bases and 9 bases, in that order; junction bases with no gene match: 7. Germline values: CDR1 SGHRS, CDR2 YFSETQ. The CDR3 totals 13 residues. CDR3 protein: CASSYGTGDRYTF. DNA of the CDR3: TGCGCCAGCAGCTACGGGACAGGTGATCGCTACACCTTC.

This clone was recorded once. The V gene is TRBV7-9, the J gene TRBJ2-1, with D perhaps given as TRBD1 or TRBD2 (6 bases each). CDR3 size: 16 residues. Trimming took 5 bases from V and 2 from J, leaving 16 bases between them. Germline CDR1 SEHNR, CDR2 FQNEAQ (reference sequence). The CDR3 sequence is CASSLTTRGAYNEQFF. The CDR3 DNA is TGTGCCAGCAGCCTAACCACTAGGGGGGCCTACAATGAGCAGTTCTTC.

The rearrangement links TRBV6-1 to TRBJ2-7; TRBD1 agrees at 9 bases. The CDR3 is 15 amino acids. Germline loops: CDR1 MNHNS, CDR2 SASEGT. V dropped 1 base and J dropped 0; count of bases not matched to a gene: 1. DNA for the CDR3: TGTGCCAGCAGTGAAGAGACAGGGGGCTCCTACGAGCAGTACTTC. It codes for CASSEETGGSYEQYF.

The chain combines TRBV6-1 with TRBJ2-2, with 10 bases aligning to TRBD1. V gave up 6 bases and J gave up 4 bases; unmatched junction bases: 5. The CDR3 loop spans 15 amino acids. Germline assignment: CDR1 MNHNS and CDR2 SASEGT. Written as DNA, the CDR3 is TGTGCCAGCAGAGCCGGGACAGGGGTCACCGGGGAGCTGTTTTTT. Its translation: CASRAGTGVTGELFF.

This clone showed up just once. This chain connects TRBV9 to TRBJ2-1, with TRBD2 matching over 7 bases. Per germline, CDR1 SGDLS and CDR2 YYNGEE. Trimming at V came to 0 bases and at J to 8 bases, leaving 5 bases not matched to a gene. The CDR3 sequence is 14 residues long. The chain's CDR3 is CASSVGGGFYEQFF. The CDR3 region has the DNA TGTGCCAGCAGCGTAGGGGGAGGGTTCTATGAGCAGTTCTTC.

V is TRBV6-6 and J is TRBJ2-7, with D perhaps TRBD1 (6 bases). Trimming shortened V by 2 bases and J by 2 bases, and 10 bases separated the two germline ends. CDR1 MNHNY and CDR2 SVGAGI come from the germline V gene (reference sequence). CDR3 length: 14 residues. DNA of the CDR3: TGTGCCAGCAGTTACGGGGGACAAGCCTACGAGCAGTACTTC. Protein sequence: CASSYGGQAYEQYF.

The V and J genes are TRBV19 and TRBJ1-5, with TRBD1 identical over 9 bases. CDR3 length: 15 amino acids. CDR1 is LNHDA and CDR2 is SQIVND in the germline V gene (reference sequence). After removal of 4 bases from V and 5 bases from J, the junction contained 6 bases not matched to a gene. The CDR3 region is CASSRQGGPYQPQHF. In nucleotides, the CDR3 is TGTGCCAGTAGTAGACAGGGGGGCCCTTATCAGCCCCAGCATTTT.